This T cell receptor (beta chain) was captured by sequencing in a study of T-cell memory formation after mild COVID-19. Study-level information: Clusters were largely donor specific. Study-level points and caveats: CD4+ contracting clones lay mainly in CM and EM, CD8+ ones in EMRA. Clones contracting day 15 to 85 were balanced CD4/CD8; later expanders leaned CD4+.

This clonotype was observed a few times. The antigen is undetermined. After 5'RACE with constant-segment primers, TCR alpha and TCR beta cDNA libraries carrying sample barcodes and UMIs were obtained. From the 5' RACE reads, TCRdb called clonotypes with MiXCR, one entry per CDR3 protein. The profile shows 250,000 to 300,000 distinct CDR3 sequences, roughly 15% of them singletons. The length of the CDR3 is 12 residues. The germline V and J ends were trimmed by 5 bases and 10 bases, with 14 bases remaining between them. The germline V gene encodes CDR1 SGHTA and CDR2 FQGNSA. The V call is TRBV7-2, the J call TRBJ1-1; no clear D gene. The sequence came from a man aged 18-30 years who had mild COVID-19 (a few samples of this study predate the infection). Cell type and time point are not known. The sample taken for sequencing was PBMCs or a T cell subset sorted from them (not recorded which). This CDR3 reads CASSGPNDVAFF. The CDR3 coding sequence is TGTGCCAGCAGCGGGCCGAACGACGTAGCTTTCTTT.